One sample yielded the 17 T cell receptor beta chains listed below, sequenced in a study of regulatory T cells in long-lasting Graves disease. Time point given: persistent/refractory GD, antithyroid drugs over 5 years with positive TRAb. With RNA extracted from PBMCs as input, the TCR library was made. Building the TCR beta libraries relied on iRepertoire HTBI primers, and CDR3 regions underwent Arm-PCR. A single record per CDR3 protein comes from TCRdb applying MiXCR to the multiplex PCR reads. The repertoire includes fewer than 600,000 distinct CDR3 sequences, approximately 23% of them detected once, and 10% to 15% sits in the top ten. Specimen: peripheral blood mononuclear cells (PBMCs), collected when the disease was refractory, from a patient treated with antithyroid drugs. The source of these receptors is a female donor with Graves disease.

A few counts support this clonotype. The CDR3 is CASSVEPGPKAGYGYTF. The DNA for the CDR3 is TGTGCCAGCAGCGTAGAGCCGGGACCTAAAGCCGGCTATGGCTACACCTTC. The rearrangement joins TRBV9 to TRBJ1-2; weak D call: TRBD1 (5 bases). CDR1 SGDLS and CDR2 YYNGEE come from the germline V gene. CDR3 length equals 17 residues. V was pared by 0 bases and J by 4 bases, with 19 bases between.

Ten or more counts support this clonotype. CDR3 loop: CATGLQSYLETQYF. CDR3 DNA sequence: TGTGCCACCGGATTACAGAGTTACTTAGAGACCCAGTACTTC. The chain is built from TRBV19 and TRBJ2-5; D ambiguous. Deletions cut 10 bases from V and 4 bases from J, with 19 bases between. The CDR3 consists of 14 residues. Germline V CDR1 and CDR2: LNHDA, SQIVND (reference sequence).

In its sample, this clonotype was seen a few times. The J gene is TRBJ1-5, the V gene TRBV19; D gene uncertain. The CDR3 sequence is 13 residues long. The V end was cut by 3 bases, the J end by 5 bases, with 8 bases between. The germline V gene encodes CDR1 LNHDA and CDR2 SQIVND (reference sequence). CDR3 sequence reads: CASSIGRDQPQHF. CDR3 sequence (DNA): TGTGCCAGTAGTATCGGACGGGATCAGCCCCAGCATTTT.

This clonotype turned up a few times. The CDR3 sequence: CSVVGQGASEAFF. In DNA form, the CDR3 reads TGCAGCGTTGTAGGACAGGGGGCATCTGAAGCTTTCTTT. This chain joins TRBV29-1 and TRBJ1-1; TRBD1 agrees at 11 bases. The length of the CDR3 is 13 residues. V was pared by 4 bases and J by 6 bases, with 4 bases of the junction left unmatched. CDR1 SQVTM and CDR2 ANQGSEA come from the germline V gene.

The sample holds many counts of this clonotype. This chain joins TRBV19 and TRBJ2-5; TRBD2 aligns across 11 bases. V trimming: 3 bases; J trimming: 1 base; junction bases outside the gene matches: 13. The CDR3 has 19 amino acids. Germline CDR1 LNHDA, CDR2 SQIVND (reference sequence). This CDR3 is CASSIGLTSGGDLQETQYF. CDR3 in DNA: TGTGCCAGTAGTATCGGCCTAACTAGCGGGGGCGATCTCCAAGAGACCCAGTACTTC.

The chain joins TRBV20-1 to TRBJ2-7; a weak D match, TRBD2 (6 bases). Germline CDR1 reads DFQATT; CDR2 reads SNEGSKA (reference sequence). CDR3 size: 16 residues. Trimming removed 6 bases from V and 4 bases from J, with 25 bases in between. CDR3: CSASGRFGVGGYEQYF. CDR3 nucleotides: TGCAGTGCCTCCGGGCGGTTCGGCGTTGGGGGGTACGAGCAGTACTTC.

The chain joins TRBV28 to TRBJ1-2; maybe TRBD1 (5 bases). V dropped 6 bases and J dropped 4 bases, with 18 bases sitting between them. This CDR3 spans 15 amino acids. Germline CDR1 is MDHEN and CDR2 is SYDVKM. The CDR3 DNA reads TGTGCCAGCAGCACCCCAGGGTGGACCGGCTATGGCTACACCTTC. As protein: CASSTPGWTGYGYTF.

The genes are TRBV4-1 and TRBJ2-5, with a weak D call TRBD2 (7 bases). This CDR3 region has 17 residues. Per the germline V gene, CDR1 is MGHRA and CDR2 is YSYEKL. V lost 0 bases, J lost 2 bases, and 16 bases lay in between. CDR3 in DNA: TGCGCCAGCAGCCAAGAGGACACGGGGGGCCCTCAAGAGACCCAGTACTTC. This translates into CASSQEDTGGPQETQYF.

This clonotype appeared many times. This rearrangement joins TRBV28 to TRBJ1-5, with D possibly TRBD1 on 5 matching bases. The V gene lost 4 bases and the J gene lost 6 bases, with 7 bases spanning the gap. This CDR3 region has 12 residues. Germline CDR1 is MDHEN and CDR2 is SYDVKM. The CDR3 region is CASSWGGQPQHF. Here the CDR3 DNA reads TGTGCCAGCAGTTGGGGGGGTCAGCCCCAGCATTTT.

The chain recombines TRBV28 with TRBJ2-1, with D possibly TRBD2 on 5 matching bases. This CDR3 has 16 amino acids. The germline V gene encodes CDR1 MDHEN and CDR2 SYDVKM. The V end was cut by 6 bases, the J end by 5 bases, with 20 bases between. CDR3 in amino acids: CASSPLAWGENNEQFF. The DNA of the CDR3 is TGTGCCAGCAGCCCCCTGGCGTGGGGAGAGAACAATGAGCAGTTCTTC.

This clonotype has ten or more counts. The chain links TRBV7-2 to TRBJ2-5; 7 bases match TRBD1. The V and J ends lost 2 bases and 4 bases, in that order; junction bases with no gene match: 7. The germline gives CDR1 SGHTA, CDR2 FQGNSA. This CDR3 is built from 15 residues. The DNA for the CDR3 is TGTGCCAGCAGCTTAAGCCTGACAGGGCGAGAGACCCAGTACTTC. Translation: CASSLSLTGRETQYF.

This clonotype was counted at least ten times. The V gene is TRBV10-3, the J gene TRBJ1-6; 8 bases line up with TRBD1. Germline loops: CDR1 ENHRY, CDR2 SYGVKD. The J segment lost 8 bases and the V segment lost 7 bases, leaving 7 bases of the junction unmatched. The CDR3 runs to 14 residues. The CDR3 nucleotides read TGTGCCATCACTCAGGACAGGGCTGATTCACCCCTCCACTTT. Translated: CAITQDRADSPLHF.

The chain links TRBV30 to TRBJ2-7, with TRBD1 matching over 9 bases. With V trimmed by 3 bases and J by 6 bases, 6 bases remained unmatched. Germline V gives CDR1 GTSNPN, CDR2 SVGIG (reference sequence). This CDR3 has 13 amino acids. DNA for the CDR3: TGTGCCTGGAGCGCGGGACAGGGAGGCGAGCAGTACTTC. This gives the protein CAWSAGQGGEQYF.

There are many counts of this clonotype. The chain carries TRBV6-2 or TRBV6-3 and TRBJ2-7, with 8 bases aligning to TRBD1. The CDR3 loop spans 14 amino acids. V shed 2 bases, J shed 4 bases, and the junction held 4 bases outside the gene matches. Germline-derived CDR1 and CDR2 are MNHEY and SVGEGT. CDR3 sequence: CASSYAGGAYEQYF. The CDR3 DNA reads TGTGCCAGCAGTTACGCAGGGGGCGCATACGAGCAGTACTTC.

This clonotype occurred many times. The CDR3 is CAITSEAGQPNTEAFF. CDR3 in DNA: TGTGCCATCACCTCGGAAGCGGGACAGCCTAACACTGAAGCTTTCTTT. The genes are TRBV10-3 and TRBJ1-1; 7 bases are a match to TRBD1. The junction had 13 bases not matched to a gene; V was cut back by 7 bases and J by 2 bases. The CDR3 sequence is 16 residues long. Germline V gene sequence: CDR1 ENHRY, CDR2 SYGVKD.

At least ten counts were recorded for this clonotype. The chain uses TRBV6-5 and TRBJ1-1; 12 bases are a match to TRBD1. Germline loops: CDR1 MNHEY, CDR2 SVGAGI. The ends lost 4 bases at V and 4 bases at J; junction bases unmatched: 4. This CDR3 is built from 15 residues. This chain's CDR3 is CASSWGTGGITEAFF. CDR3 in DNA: TGTGCCAGCAGTTGGGGGACAGGGGGCATCACTGAAGCTTTCTTT.

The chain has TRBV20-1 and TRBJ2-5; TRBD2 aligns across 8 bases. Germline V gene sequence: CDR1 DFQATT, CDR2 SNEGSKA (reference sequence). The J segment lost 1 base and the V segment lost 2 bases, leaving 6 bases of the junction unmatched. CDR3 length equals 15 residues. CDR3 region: CSARIPGGPQETQYF. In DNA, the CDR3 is TGCAGTGCTAGAATTCCGGGGGGGCCCCAAGAGACCCAGTACTTC.